These T cell receptor beta chains were read from a single sample in a study of cytomegalovirus exposure and HLA in healthy donors. Sequencing was performed with immunoSEQ multiplex PCR; in TCRdb, only in-frame clones are kept and a portion is missing. Of about 71,000 clones in the sample, over 85% were seen once. The material sequenced was PBMCs. The origin of the receptors is a man aged 18-30 years in good health and CMV-seropositive. Each CDR3 is given with its conserved first and last residue. A D gene is named only where the DNA matches it firmly. Only part of the rows carry a size: once, few, many, or a class if the clone is expanded.

size,J,V,D,DNA,CDR3
.,TRBJ2-5,TRBV14,.,TGTGCCAGCAGCCAAGTGCTTCGGGAGACCCAGTACTTC,CASSQVLRETQYF
.,TRBJ2-6,TRBV9,.,TGTGCCAGCAGCGTAGCCGGGACTTCACCCGTCCTGACTTTC,CASSVAGTSPVLTF
.,TRBJ2-5,TRBV15,TRBD2,TGTGCCACCAGCAGAAGACTAGCGGGCCAAGAGACCCAGTACTTC,CATSRRLAGQETQYF
.,TRBJ2-7,TRBV5-5,.,TGTGCCAGCAGCTTGGATCCGAACACCTCCCTCTACGAGCAGTACTTC,CASSLDPNTSLYEQYF
once,TRBJ2-7,TRBV4-2,TRBD2,TGTGCCAGCAGCCAACTCATTGTAGGGACTACCCCAGGCGAGCAGTACTTC,CASSQLIVGTTPGEQYF
.,TRBJ2-3,TRBV5-1,TRBD1,TGCGCCAGCAGCTTGGGGGGAACAGGGGCAGATACGCAGTATTTT,CASSLGGTGADTQYF
.,TRBJ1-5,TRBV19,.,TGTGCCAGTAGGTCCGGGGTTAGCCAGCCCCAGCATTTT,CASRSGVSQPQHF
.,TRBJ1-5,TRBV18,.,TGTGCCAGCTCACCACCGGCGATGATTGGTTTTAAGGGGTACTTTAGCAATCAGCCCCAGCATTTT,CASSPPAMIGFKGYFSNQPQHF
.,TRBJ1-5,TRBV19,.,TGTGCCAGTAGTATTTGGGGGCGGCAGGGAGTAAATGGCAATCAGCCCCAGCATTTT,CASSIWGRQGVNGNQPQHF
.,TRBJ1-5,TRBV21-1,.,TGTGCCAGCAGCCCGAGGGCAGGGGCCCATCAGCCCCAGCATTTT,CASSPRAGAHQPQHF
.,TRBJ1-1,TRBV27,.,TGTGCCAGCAGTTTATCAGGAGGTTTAGGGCTTCACACTGAAGCTTTCTTT,CASSLSGGLGLHTEAFF
.,TRBJ2-1,TRBV7-2,.,TGTGCCAGCAGACGACAGTTTGAGCAGTTCTTC,CASRRQFEQFF
.,TRBJ1-2,TRBV6-5,TRBD1,TGTGCCAGCACCGACCCTAGACAGGGGAATGGCTACACCTTC,CASTDPRQGNGYTF
.,TRBJ2-7,TRBV6-6,.,TGTGCCAGCGCCTCTCCTACCCCGGGTACCCCGAAGGAGCAGTACTTC,CASASPTPGTPKEQYF
.,TRBJ2-3,TRBV6-5,TRBD2,TGTGCCAGCAGTTCGGGGGGTTCACGCACAGATACGCAGTATTTT,CASSSGGSRTDTQYF
.,TRBJ2-5,TRBV7-9,.,TGTGCCAGCAGCTTAGCAACTAGCCTCAAAGAGACCCAGTACTTC,CASSLATSLKETQYF
.,TRBJ2-3,TRBV9,.,TGTGCCAGCAGCGTATCCCCCTCGGGAGATACGCAGTATTTT,CASSVSPSGDTQYF
.,TRBJ2-1,TRBV28,TRBD2,TGTGCCAGCAGCCCTGGGACTAGCGGATACTACAATGAGCAGTTCTTC,CASSPGTSGYYNEQFF
once,TRBJ2-5,TRBV19,TRBD1,TGTGCCAGTAGTATGGCTGGCAGGGGGTATACCCAGTACTTC,CASSMAGRGYTQYF
once,TRBJ2-5,TRBV10-3,.,TGTGCCATCAGTGAGGGACTCGAAGAGACCCAGTACTTC,CAISEGLEETQYF
.,TRBJ2-7,TRBV5-1,TRBD1,TGCGCCAGCAGCTCCGGGGACAGTCGCTACGAGCAGTACTTC,CASSSGDSRYEQYF
.,TRBJ1-2,TRBV5-1,TRBD1,TGCGCCAGCAGCACCGGACAGGGGCGCCCCCGACCTTATGGCTACACCTTC,CASSTGQGRPRPYGYTF
.,TRBJ1-5,TRBV5-5,.,TGTGCCAGCAGCCCTGGGCTGGGGGCGGGCAATCAGCCCCAGCATTTT,CASSPGLGAGNQPQHF
.,TRBJ2-1,TRBV4-1,.,TGCGCCAGCAGCCAAAGCGATGAGCAGTTCTTC,CASSQSDEQFF
.,TRBJ2-1,TRBV7-3,.,TGTGCCAGCAGCTTAAGCCTGAGCTCCTACAATGAGCAGTTCTTC,CASSLSLSSYNEQFF
.,TRBJ1-5,TRBV9,.,TGTGCCAGCAGCGTAGGGTCCGAGGCTGTCGGGCCCCAGCATTTT,CASSVGSEAVGPQHF
.,TRBJ1-4,TRBV6-1,.,TGTGCCAGCATTCTGGGAGGGGTGGGCGAAAAACTGTTTTTT,CASILGGVGEKLFF
.,TRBJ1-1,TRBV19,.,TGTGCCAGTAGTATAGGAGGGTTTTCGAACACTGAAGCTTTCTTT,CASSIGGFSNTEAFF
.,TRBJ2-3,TRBV6-1,.,TGTGCCAGCAATCGACTCACAGATACGCAGTATTTT,CASNRLTDTQYF
.,TRBJ2-5,TRBV12-5,.,TGTGCTAGTGGTTTCGGGACAAGCCGACAAGAGACCCAGTACTTC,CASGFGTSRQETQYF
once,TRBJ1-2,TRBV6-5,.,TGTGCCAGCAGTTACTCGAAGGGGTTTGGCTACACCTTC,CASSYSKGFGYTF
.,TRBJ2-7,TRBV5-1,.,TGCGCCAGCAGCCCCCAGACAGGAGGTCGGCGCGAGCAGTACTTC,CASSPQTGGRREQYF
.,TRBJ1-1,TRBV6-5,.,TGTGCCAGCAGTTACTCGACAGGCCGGAACACTGAAGCTTTCTTT,CASSYSTGRNTEAFF
.,TRBJ1-6,TRBV21-1,.,TGTGCCAGCAGCAAAGACAGGGCAAATTCACCCCTCCACTTT,CASSKDRANSPLHF
.,TRBJ2-7,TRBV11-2,.,TGTGCCAGCAGCTTAGCGGTGGGCCCCTACGAGCAGTACTTC,CASSLAVGPYEQYF
.,TRBJ1-6,TRBV4-1,.,TGCGCCAGCAGCCTAGGGGGACGGGGCGACCTCCACTTT,CASSLGGRGDLHF
.,TRBJ2-7,TRBV30,.,TGTGCCTGGAGTGTAATTGACAGGACCTACGAGCAGTACTTC,CAWSVIDRTYEQYF
.,TRBJ2-3,TRBV5-1,TRBD2,TGCGCCAGCAGCCCTAGACTAGCGGGGGGCACAGATACGCAGTATTTT,CASSPRLAGGTDTQYF
.,TRBJ2-7,TRBV14,.,TGTGCCAGCAGCTTGTTAGACAGGAAGCCTTGTACGTGTTTGTTGGGCGAGCAGTACTTC,CASSLLDRKPCTCLLGEQYF
once,TRBJ1-5,TRBV28,.,TGTGCCAGCAGTATATCGGGGTACAATCAGCCCCAGCATTTT,CASSISGYNQPQHF